Included here is one T cell receptor beta chain sequence, with context. Its recognized antigen is unknown. No base quality information exists; no much larger clone differs at one position. The sample originates from a study of blood T cells in healthy people across ages (dated by TCRdb to the mid-2010s). Study-level background: Template switching captured roughly one uniquely barcoded TCR beta cDNA molecule per two T cells in model experiments. To track age-related changes in TCR beta repertoire diversity, the study relied on deep sequencing normalized with unique cDNA molecular identifiers. To avoid experimental bias, donors of different ages were spread randomly across the sequencing lanes. Two additional independent replicas of 1 million unique cDNA reads from the same blood draw were analyzed for two donors (one aged 18 to 29 and one aged 80 or older). The donors were split into four age groups: young (average 16 years), middle-aged (roughly 42), aged (about 62) and long-lived (over 80).

The donors were roughly 39 Caucasian individuals from Russia, aged about 6 to 95 years, who were systemically healthy. About 9.6 milliliters of peripheral blood were collected from each donor into EDTA-treated Vacutainer tubes. Ficoll-Paque density-gradient centrifugation was used to isolate PBMCs, with at least 6.5 million obtained per sample. Trizol reagent was used to extract total RNA from the PBMCs, yielding at least 6 micrograms per sample. For every donor, flow cytometry on a PBMC aliquot measured the percentage of naive CD45RAhigh/CD27high T cells. Broad study findings and their caveats: As age increased, observed TCR beta diversity per million T cells dropped in a roughly linear way, and a significant reduction was already evident by age 40. Compared with the aged group, the long-lived group had more naive CD4+ T cells, fewer expanded clones and increased TCR diversity, suggesting age selection. Estimates of total diversity based on one million sequenced T cells were regarded as lower bounds and as underestimates. Conclusive comparison of naive and antigen-experienced compartments was prevented by the profiling of bulk unsorted PBMCs. Because the CMV infection status of the donors was unknown, age-related changes in expanded clonotypes may potentially have been confounded. A strong correlation was found between observed TCR beta diversity and the percentage of naive T cells measured by flow cytometry.

The germline V gene encodes CDR1 SGHRS and CDR2 YFSETQ. V loses 3 bases of germline sequence and J loses 13 bases, and the interval between the two ends is 20 bases. From cysteine to phenylalanine, the CDR3 is 14 amino acids long. Only CDR3 DNA remains: 42 bases, in frame from the first base. Library preparation used 5' RACE. Sequencing relied on an Illumina HiSeq 2500. A second PCR of about 6 to 11 cycles was performed with a sample-barcoded 5' primer and a J-beta primer mix. Each TCR beta cDNA molecule received a unique molecular identifier from a template-switch 5' adaptor carrying 12 random nucleotides. Each sample yielded at least 2.5 million CDR3-containing paired-end reads. First-strand cDNA was synthesized from all RNA with the Mint cDNA synthesis kit, primed by a TRBC-specific oligonucleotide. Following uracil-DNA glycosylase treatment, a first 18-cycle PCR with universal primers M1SS and BC2_uni_R was performed on all cDNA. Per the original workflow: For normalization, 1 million high-quality reads, each with a distinct molecular identifier, were randomly selected from each sample. Instead of being binned into consensus sequences, reads that shared molecular identifiers were thrown out. MiTCR, with a Q25 quality threshold and the strictest error-elimination algorithm, was used for CDR3 identification, clonotype clustering and error correction. A nonparametric unseen species model with Euler transformation was used to estimate lower-bound total TCR beta diversity. TCRdb itself trimmed the public reads at Q25 with fastp, ran MiXCR and retained productive beta chains. Rows are unified per CDR3 protein, each entry keeping the most common DNA and genes. The V and J calls come from TCRdb's annotation, not from the publication. The sample data list about 800,000 distinct CDR3 sequences, and more than 35% of these were observed just once. 15% to 20% of the sample rests with the top ten.

Source material: blood. The source is a man older than 75 in good health. In this chain, TRBV5-1 is recombined with TRBJ2-4, with the D call tentatively TRBD1 or TRBD2, each fitting 6 bases. In nucleotides, the sequence is TGCGCCAGCAGCTATGGGACGGGGGCCTTGGAGCAGTACTTC. The encoded protein is CASSYGTGALEQYF.